Below, 11 T cell receptor beta chains from the same sample are listed, as sequenced in a study of blood T cell repertoires in COVID-19. Clones were read by immunoSEQ multiplex PCR, and TCRdb kept only the in-frame ones, dropping some. The table shows over 55,000 clones, with about 90% occurring only once. The material sequenced was peripheral blood. The receptors derive from a man aged 50 or older with active COVID-19.

V gene TRBV9 combines with J gene TRBJ2-2; perhaps TRBD2 as D (6 bases). The V end lost 0 bases, the J end lost 5 bases, and 11 bases lay between the germline ends. Germline V gives CDR1 SGDLS, CDR2 YYNGEE. The CDR3 has 15 residues. This chain's CDR3 is CASSVVLGGTGELFF. The CDR3 coding sequence is TGTGCCAGCAGCGTAGTGTTAGGAGGGACCGGGGAGCTGTTTTTT.

CDR3 DNA: TGTGCCAGCAGCTTGACAGGGCAGTTTAACGAGCAGTACTTC. It is translated as CASSLTGQFNEQYF. This rearrangement joins TRBV7-2 to TRBJ2-7; 7 bases are shared with TRBD1. The CDR3 loop spans 14 amino acids. Germline CDR1 is SGHTA and CDR2 is FQGNSA. The J segment lost 5 bases and the V segment lost 3 bases, leaving 7 bases of the junction unmatched.

V gene TRBV2 combines with J gene TRBJ2-1, with 8 bases that match TRBD2. Looked up from germline, CDR1 is SNHLY and CDR2 is FYNNEI. V lost 3 bases, J lost 3 bases, and 4 bases stayed unmatched. This CDR3 contains 15 residues. The CDR3 DNA is TGTGCCAGCAGTGATGTAGCGGGGATCTACAATGAGCAGTTCTTC. This translates into CASSDVAGIYNEQFF. Drawing the rest from reference TRBV2 and TRBJ2-1, the complete variable domain is EPEVTQTPSHQVTQMGQEVILRCVPISNHLYFYWYRQILGQKVEFLVSFYNNEISEKSEIFDDQFSVERPDGSNFTLKIRSTKLEDSAMYFCASSDVAGIYNEQFFGPGTRLTVL.

The genes are TRBV6-4 and TRBJ2-2; the D gene is possibly TRBD2 (6 bases). Germline V gene data show CDR1 as MRHNA and CDR2 as SNTAGT. The CDR3 spans 13 residues. Trimming shortened V by 1 base and J by 8 bases, and 8 bases separated the two germline ends. CDR3 region: CASSDYAGGELFF. The CDR3 coding sequence is TGTGCCAGCAGTGACTACGCGGGAGGGGAGCTGTTTTTT.

This sequence joins TRBV13 and TRBJ2-1; D is uncertain. Looked up from germline, CDR1 is PRHDT and CDR2 is FYEKMQ (reference sequence). Trimming stripped 5 bases from V and 5 bases from J, with 19 bases between. The CDR3 runs to 16 residues. CDR3 sequence: CASSPSPSSSHNEQFF. The CDR3 DNA is TGTGCCAGCAGCCCGTCCCCAAGCTCATCCCACAATGAGCAGTTCTTC.

This chain links TRBV11-2 with TRBJ2-5; 9 bases agree with TRBD2. This CDR3 is built from 14 residues. V was pared by 3 bases and J by 4 bases, with 3 bases of the junction left unmatched. Germline V gene lookup returns CDR1 SGHAT and CDR2 FQNNGV. The CDR3 is CASSFSGRGETQYF. DNA for the CDR3: TGTGCCAGCAGCTTTAGCGGGAGAGGAGAGACCCAGTACTTC. The whole variable domain, remainder taken from reference TRBV11-2 and TRBJ2-5, is EAGVAQSPRYKIIEKRQSVAFWCNPISGHATLYWYQQILGQGPKLLIQFQNNGVVDDSQLPKDRFSAERLKGVDSTLKIQPAKLEDSAVYLCASSFSGRGETQYFGPGTRLLVL.

V and J are TRBV6-6 and TRBJ1-2, with no clear D. The CDR3 consists of 13 residues. Germline CDR1 is MNHNY and CDR2 is SVGAGI (reference sequence). V was clipped by 6 bases and J by 3 bases, with 11 bases between them. The CDR3 DNA sequence: TGTGCCAGCAGCCTAGGAGGTTACTATGGCTACACCTTC. Encoded protein: CASSLGGYYGYTF.

The V call is TRBV5-1, the J call TRBJ1-6; 10 bases fit TRBD1. V lost 6 bases to trimming and J lost 10 bases; unmatched junction nucleotides: 7. Germline CDR1 and CDR2: SGHRS and YFSETQ. The CDR3 covers 14 residues. The CDR3 DNA reads TGCGCCAGCACCGACAGGGGGCAAGAATCACCCCTCCACTTT. It codes for CASTDRGQESPLHF. The variable domain in full, completed from reference TRBV5-1 and TRBJ1-6, reads KAGVTQTPRYLIKTRGQQVTLSCSPISGHRSVSWYQQTPGQGLQFLFEYFSETQRNKGNFPGRFSGRQFSNSRSEMNVSTLELGDSALYLCASTDRGQESPLHFGNGTRLTVT.

The rearrangement links TRBV6-2 or TRBV6-3 to TRBJ2-1, with TRBD2 matching over 10 bases. Germline trimming cut 6 bases from V and 1 base from J; bases unmatched to any gene: 3. The length of the CDR3 is 15 residues. The germline CDR1 and CDR2 sequences are MNHEY and SVGEGT. CDR3 nucleotide sequence: TGTGCCAGCAGCGTACTAGCGGGATCCTACAATGAGCAGTTCTTC. Encoded protein: CASSVLAGSYNEQFF.

The rearrangement links TRBV29-1 to TRBJ2-1; D is unresolved. V lost 4 bases, J lost 8 bases, and 18 bases lay in between. The CDR3 length is 14 residues. Germline lookup yields CDR1 SQVTM and CDR2 ANQGSEA. This CDR3 reads CSVVWLDGYDEQFF. The CDR3, as DNA: TGCAGCGTTGTATGGCTAGACGGATACGATGAGCAGTTCTTC.

The chain is built from TRBV7-3 and TRBJ1-2; D perhaps matches TRBD1 (6 bases). This CDR3 is 17 amino acids long. The germline gives CDR1 SGHTA, CDR2 FQGTGA. V was clipped by 5 bases and J by 4 bases, with 23 bases between them. The CDR3, as DNA: TGTGCCAGCAGCGGAAGAACAGGAAGGGGGTCTGGCTATGGCTACACCTTC. It yields the protein CASSGRTGRGSGYGYTF.